This is a list of T cell receptor beta chains from one sample in a study of OX40 agonist ivuxolimab in advanced cancers. Libraries were prepared by immunoSEQ multiplex PCR; TCRdb keeps only in-frame clonotypes and omits some of them. The data show tens of thousands of clones, just over 85% seen once. The sequences come from CD4+ or CD8+ T cells sorted from blood, collected in a trial of the OX40 agonist ivuxolimab. The receptors come from an adult with an advanced solid tumor such as melanoma, head and neck, liver or kidney cancer. Each CDR3 is given with its conserved first and last residue. Each record gives: V gene, J gene, clone size, D gene, CDR3 DNA, CDR3 protein. The D gene is left open where the match is weak. Size tells how often a clone was seen (once, few, many) or the class of an expanded clone, and some rows leave it out.

>TRBV5-1|TRBJ2-1|-|TRBD2
TGCGCCAGCAGCTTGAGACGGGAGGGCCTGGGTGAGCAGTTCTTC
CASSLRREGLGEQFF
>TRBV5-1|TRBJ2-4|-|TRBD1
TGCGCCAGCAGCTTTGAGGGACAGAGAGACAAAAACATTCAGTACTTC
CASSFEGQRDKNIQYF
>TRBV7-3|TRBJ1-6|once|-
TGTGCCAGCAGCCTGTCACCCCTCCACTTT
CASSLSPLHF
>TRBV7-2|TRBJ2-3|-|-
TGTGCCAGCAGCCTAAGGGACTCCGGAGATACGCAGTATTTT
CASSLRDSGDTQYF
>TRBV6-6|TRBJ1-1|-|-
TGTGCCAGCAGTTACGAACTGAACACTGAAGCTTTCTTT
CASSYELNTEAFF
>TRBV6-5|TRBJ1-5|-|-
TGTGCCAGCAGTTATGACAGTAATCAGCCCCAGCATTTT
CASSYDSNQPQHF
>TRBV6-5|TRBJ1-2|-|TRBD1
TGTGCCAGCAGTCCCCGACAGGGCCCCGGCTACACCTTC
CASSPRQGPGYTF
>TRBV7-2|TRBJ2-1|-|TRBD2
TGTGCCAGCAGCTCGGGACTAGCGGGCCACAATGAGCAGTTCTTC
CASSSGLAGHNEQFF
>TRBV25-1|TRBJ2-3|-|-
TGTGCCAGGGGGCCCCAGGGGGAGGTCACAGATACGCAGTATTTT
CARGPQGEVTDTQYF
>TRBV9|TRBJ2-2|-|-
TGTGCCAGCAGCGACACCCCTTCGAACACCGGGGAGCTGTTTTTT
CASSDTPSNTGELFF
>TRBV25-1|TRBJ2-5|-|TRBD1
TGTGCCAGCAGTCAAGACAGGGCTCTTCAAGAGACCCAGTACTTC
CASSQDRALQETQYF
>TRBV2|TRBJ2-7|-|TRBD2
TGTGCCAGCAGCGGGGGGGCGCAAAGCGAGCAGTACTTC
CASSGGAQSEQYF
>TRBV19|TRBJ1-4|-|TRBD1
TGTGCCAGTAGTCCCCGGGACAGGGGAATCAAGGGTGAAAAACTGTTTTTT
CASSPRDRGIKGEKLFF
>TRBV28|TRBJ1-5|-|TRBD1
TGTGCCAGCAGAGCAAGGGGGGACAGTGGGGGGCCCCAGCATTTT
CASRARGDSGGPQHF
>TRBV19|TRBJ1-2|-|TRBD1
TGTGCCAGCTCCGGGACAGGAACGATAGCTAACTATGGCTACACCTTC
CASSGTGTIANYGYTF
>TRBV5-4|TRBJ1-1|-|-
TGTGCCAGCAGCGTCCCCTTAGAGAGCGGCACTGAAGCTTTCTTT
CASSVPLESGTEAFF
>TRBV5-1|TRBJ2-1|-|TRBD2
TGCGCCAGCAGCTTGTCTAGCGGCAATGAGCAGTTCTTC
CASSLSSGNEQFF
>TRBV7-9|TRBJ1-3|-|-
TGTGCCAGCAGCTTTCTTAAGGGGTCCTCTGGAAACACCATATATTTT
CASSFLKGSSGNTIYF
>TRBV11-1|TRBJ1-1|-|TRBD1
TGTGCCAGCAGCTGGCGACAGGGAATGAACACTGAAGCTTTCTTT
CASSWRQGMNTEAFF
>TRBV2|TRBJ2-3|once|TRBD2
TGTGCCAGCAGGGCGGGAGGGACAGATACGCAGTATTTT
CASRAGGTDTQYF
>TRBV5-5|TRBJ2-5|-|TRBD2
TGTGCCAGCAGCTTAGTGCTAGCGGGGGCCCAAGAGACCCAGTACTTC
CASSLVLAGAQETQYF
>TRBV28|TRBJ2-7|-|-
TGTGCCAGCAGTTTACCTAACCGGCGTGACGAGCAGTACTTC
CASSLPNRRDEQYF
>TRBV5-6|TRBJ1-2|-|TRBD1
TGTGCCAGCAGCTCTCTTAACAGGGGGCGCAATGGCTACACCTTC
CASSSLNRGRNGYTF
>TRBV5-4|TRBJ2-3|-|-
TGTGCCAGCAGCTTGGGCCACCTAGTAGTTGCAGATACGCAGTATTTT
CASSLGHLVVADTQYF
>TRBV6-6|TRBJ2-1|-|TRBD2
TGTGCCAGCAGCCTCACAAGACTAGCGGGGGGCGAGCAGTTCTTC
CASSLTRLAGGEQFF
>TRBV2|TRBJ1-3|-|TRBD1
TGTGCCAGCAGTGGGGACAGCTCTGGAAACACCATATATTTT
CASSGDSSGNTIYF
>TRBV11-3|TRBJ1-6|-|-
TGTGCCAGCAGGTCATTTACAGGTAGTCGATCACCCCTCCACTTT
CASRSFTGSRSPLHF
>TRBV28|TRBJ1-6|-|TRBD1
TGTGCCAGCAGACCGGACAGGGAAGGGGCACCCCTCCACTTT
CASRPDREGAPLHF
>TRBV5-5|TRBJ1-3|-|-
TGTGCCAGCAGCAATAGAGCTTCTGGAAACACCATATATTTT
CASSNRASGNTIYF
>TRBV6-6|TRBJ2-1|-|TRBD2
TGTGCCAGCAGTTATGAACTAGCGGACAATGAGCAGTTCTTC
CASSYELADNEQFF
>TRBV5-1|TRBJ1-2|-|TRBD1
TGTGCCAGCAGCTCTCTTAACAGGGGGCGCAATGGCTACACCTTC
CASSSLNRGRNGYTF
>TRBV19|TRBJ1-2|-|TRBD1
TGTGCCAGTAGCCCTCGGACAGGCGGCTACACCTTC
CASSPRTGGYTF
>TRBV15|TRBJ1-1|-|TRBD1
TGTGCCACCAGCAGAGGAGGGACAGCTAACACTGAAGCTTTCTTT
CATSRGGTANTEAFF
>TRBV7-2|TRBJ1-2|once|TRBD1
TGTGCCAGCAGCTTAGGAGGACAGGGCGACCGGGGCTACACCTTC
CASSLGGQGDRGYTF
>TRBV28|TRBJ1-3|few|-
TGTGCCATCACGGGCGAAAGCTCTGGAAACACCATATATTTT
CAITGESSGNTIYF
>TRBV5-1|TRBJ1-1|-|-
TGCGCCAGCAGCCTCAGCCGGGACACTGAAGCTTTCTTT
CASSLSRDTEAFF